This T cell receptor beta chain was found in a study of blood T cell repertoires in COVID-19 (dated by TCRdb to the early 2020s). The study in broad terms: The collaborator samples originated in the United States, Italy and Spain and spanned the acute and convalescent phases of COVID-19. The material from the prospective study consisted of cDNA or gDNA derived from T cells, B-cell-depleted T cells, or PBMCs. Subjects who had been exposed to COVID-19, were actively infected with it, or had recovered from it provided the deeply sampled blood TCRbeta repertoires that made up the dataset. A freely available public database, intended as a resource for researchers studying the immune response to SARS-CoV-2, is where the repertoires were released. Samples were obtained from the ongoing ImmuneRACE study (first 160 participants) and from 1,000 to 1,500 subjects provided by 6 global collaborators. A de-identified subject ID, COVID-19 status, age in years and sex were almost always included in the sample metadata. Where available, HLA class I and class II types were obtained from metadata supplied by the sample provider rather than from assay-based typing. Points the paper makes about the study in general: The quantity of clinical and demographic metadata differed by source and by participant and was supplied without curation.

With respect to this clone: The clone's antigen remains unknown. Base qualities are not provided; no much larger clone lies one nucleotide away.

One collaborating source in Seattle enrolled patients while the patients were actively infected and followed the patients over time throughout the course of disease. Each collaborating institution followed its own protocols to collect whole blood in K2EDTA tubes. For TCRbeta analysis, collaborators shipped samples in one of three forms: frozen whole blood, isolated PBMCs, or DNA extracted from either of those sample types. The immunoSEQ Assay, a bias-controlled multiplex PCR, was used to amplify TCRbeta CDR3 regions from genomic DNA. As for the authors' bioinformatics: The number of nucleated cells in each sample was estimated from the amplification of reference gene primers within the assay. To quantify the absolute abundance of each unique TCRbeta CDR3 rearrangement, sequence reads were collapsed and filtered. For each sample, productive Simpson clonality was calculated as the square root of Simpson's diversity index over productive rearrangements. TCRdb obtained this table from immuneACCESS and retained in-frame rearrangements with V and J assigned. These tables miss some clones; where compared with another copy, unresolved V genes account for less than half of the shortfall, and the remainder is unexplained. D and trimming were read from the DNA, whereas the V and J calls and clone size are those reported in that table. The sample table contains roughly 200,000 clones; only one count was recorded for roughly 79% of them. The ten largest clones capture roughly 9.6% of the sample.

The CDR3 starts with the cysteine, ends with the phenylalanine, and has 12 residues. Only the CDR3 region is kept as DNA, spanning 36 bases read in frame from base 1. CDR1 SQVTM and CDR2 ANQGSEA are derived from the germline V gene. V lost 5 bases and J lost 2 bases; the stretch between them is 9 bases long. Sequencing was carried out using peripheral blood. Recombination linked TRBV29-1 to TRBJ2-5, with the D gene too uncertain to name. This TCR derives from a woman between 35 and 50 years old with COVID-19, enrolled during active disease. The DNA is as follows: TGCAGCGTTAGTCACAGTCAAGAGACCCAGTACTTC. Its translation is CSVSHSQETQYF.